This is a list of T cell receptor beta chains from one sample in a study of human T cells and chemical hapten exposure. TCRdb re-called the RACE reads with MiXCR, one entry per CDR3 protein. Of 180,000 or so distinct CDR3 sequences in the sample, 24% were seen once. Source: whole blood, taken in connection with sensitization to the hapten diphenylcyclopropenone (DPC). These receptors all stem from a woman aged 40 to 55 with alopecia areata. Some clones in this sample may be carry-over from other donors' samples. Each CDR3 is given with its conserved first and last residue. The D gene is left open where the match is weak. The size of a clone is reported for some rows only, either as once, few or many, or as a class for expanded clones.

clone size: few
J gene: TRBJ1-3
V gene: TRBV12-3/TRBV12-4
D gene: -
CDR3 protein: CASRGYGNTIYF
CDR3 DNA: TGTGCCAGCAGGGGGTACGGAAACACCATATATTTT

clone size: -
J gene: TRBJ2-7
V gene: TRBV6-5
D gene: -
CDR3 protein: CASSYDIRLHEQYF
CDR3 DNA: TGTGCCAGCAGTTACGACATTAGGCTCCACGAGCAGTACTTC

clone size: -
J gene: TRBJ2-5
V gene: TRBV20-1
D gene: -
CDR3 protein: CSATRDGNRQETQYF
CDR3 DNA: TGCAGTGCTACCCGGGATGGGAATAGGCAGGAGACCCAGTACTTC

clone size: -
J gene: TRBJ2-7
V gene: TRBV6-2/TRBV6-3
D gene: -
CDR3 protein: CASSLQGTRYEQYF
CDR3 DNA: TGTGCCAGCAGCCTACAGGGGACTCGTTACGAGCAGTACTTC

clone size: once
J gene: TRBJ2-7
V gene: TRBV29-1
D gene: -
CDR3 protein: CSVWAASYEQYF
CDR3 DNA: TGCAGCGTTTGGGCGGCCTCCTACGAGCAGTACTTC

clone size: few
J gene: TRBJ2-3
V gene: TRBV29-1
D gene: -
CDR3 protein: CSARPGQDTQYF
CDR3 DNA: TGCAGCGCCCGCCCGGGGCAAGATACGCAGTATTTT

clone size: few
J gene: TRBJ2-1
V gene: TRBV5-1
D gene: TRBD1
CDR3 protein: CASSFPPGQGNEQFF
CDR3 DNA: TGCGCCAGCAGCTTTCCGCCGGGACAGGGCAATGAGCAGTTCTTC

clone size: many
J gene: TRBJ1-6
V gene: TRBV6-6
D gene: -
CDR3 protein: CASTSLQGSDSPLHF
CDR3 DNA: TGTGCCAGCACCTCGTTACAGGGCTCGGATTCACCCCTCCACTTT

clone size: -
J gene: TRBJ1-1
V gene: TRBV20-1
D gene: -
CDR3 protein: CSASSSSLGNTEAFF
CDR3 DNA: TGCAGTGCTTCTAGTTCCTCTTTGGGGAACACTGAAGCTTTCTTT

clone size: -
J gene: TRBJ2-1
V gene: TRBV2
D gene: -
CDR3 protein: CASSPRIPYRDEQFF
CDR3 DNA: TGTGCCAGCAGTCCCCGGATTCCCTACCGCGATGAGCAGTTCTTC

clone size: few
J gene: TRBJ2-5
V gene: TRBV29-1
D gene: -
CDR3 protein: CSVGGQGPETQYF
CDR3 DNA: TGCAGCGTGGGGGGTCAGGGGCCAGAGACCCAGTACTTC

clone size: -
J gene: TRBJ2-3
V gene: TRBV6-1
D gene: TRBD1
CDR3 protein: CASRGQWSTDTQYF
CDR3 DNA: TGTGCCAGCAGGGGACAGTGGAGCACAGATACGCAGTATTTT

clone size: -
J gene: TRBJ1-4
V gene: TRBV20-1
D gene: -
CDR3 protein: CSARDQVNEKLFF
CDR3 DNA: TGCAGTGCTAGAGACCAGGTTAATGAAAAACTGTTTTTT

clone size: few
J gene: TRBJ2-7
V gene: TRBV20-1
D gene: TRBD1
CDR3 protein: CSARDPRTGGNEQYF
CDR3 DNA: TGCAGTGCTAGAGATCCCCGAACAGGGGGCAACGAGCAGTACTTC

clone size: -
J gene: TRBJ1-5
V gene: TRBV20-1
D gene: TRBD1
CDR3 protein: CSAGQGLVNGPQHF
CDR3 DNA: TGCAGTGCTGGACAGGGACTGGTGAATGGGCCCCAGCATTTT

clone size: few
J gene: TRBJ2-7
V gene: TRBV4-1
D gene: TRBD2
CDR3 protein: CASSQRTSGRRAYEQYF
CDR3 DNA: TGCGCCAGCAGCCAACGGACTAGCGGGAGGCGGGCCTACGAGCAGTACTTC

clone size: -
J gene: TRBJ2-1
V gene: TRBV9
D gene: -
CDR3 protein: CASSVEDTSYNEQFF
CDR3 DNA: TGTGCCAGCAGCGTAGAGGACACCTCCTACAATGAGCAGTTCTTC

clone size: -
J gene: TRBJ2-7
V gene: TRBV20-1
D gene: TRBD1
CDR3 protein: CSAREGQGNEQYF
CDR3 DNA: TGCAGTGCTAGAGAGGGACAGGGGAACGAGCAGTACTTC

clone size: -
J gene: TRBJ2-7
V gene: TRBV12-3/TRBV12-4
D gene: -
CDR3 protein: CASSFSDGIYEQYF
CDR3 DNA: TGTGCCAGCAGTTTTTCGGACGGAATATACGAGCAGTACTTC

clone size: few
J gene: TRBJ1-5
V gene: TRBV6-5
D gene: TRBD1
CDR3 protein: CASRGQGAQPQHF
CDR3 DNA: TGTGCCAGCAGGGGACAGGGAGCTCAGCCCCAGCATTTT

clone size: many
J gene: TRBJ2-2
V gene: TRBV11-1
D gene: -
CDR3 protein: CASSLGRSTGELFF
CDR3 DNA: TGTGCCAGCAGCTTAGGGCGGAGCACCGGGGAGCTGTTTTTT

clone size: -
J gene: TRBJ2-3
V gene: TRBV7-2
D gene: TRBD2
CDR3 protein: CASGTSGTYTQYF
CDR3 DNA: TGTGCCAGCGGGACTAGCGGGACTTATACGCAGTATTTT

clone size: few
J gene: TRBJ2-4
V gene: TRBV7-9
D gene: -
CDR3 protein: CASSFLVVLMF
CDR3 DNA: TGTGCCAGCAGCTTTCTGGTAGTTTTGATGTTC

clone size: few
J gene: TRBJ2-3
V gene: TRBV7-9
D gene: TRBD1
CDR3 protein: CASSLDRATDTQYF
CDR3 DNA: TGTGCCAGCAGCCTGGACAGGGCGACAGATACGCAGTATTTT

clone size: -
J gene: TRBJ2-2
V gene: TRBV7-2
D gene: -
CDR3 protein: CASSLTGSAYTGELFF
CDR3 DNA: TGTGCCAGCAGCTTAACCGGGTCGGCCTACACCGGGGAGCTGTTTTTT

clone size: -
J gene: TRBJ2-2
V gene: TRBV5-1
D gene: -
CDR3 protein: CASSLDSPGELFF
CDR3 DNA: TGCGCCAGCAGCTTGGACTCCCCCGGGGAGCTGTTTTTT

clone size: -
J gene: TRBJ1-4
V gene: TRBV10-3
D gene: TRBD1
CDR3 protein: CAISDGRTGSNEKLFF
CDR3 DNA: TGTGCCATCAGTGATGGCAGGACAGGATCGAATGAAAAACTGTTTTTT

clone size: few
J gene: TRBJ2-3
V gene: TRBV5-8
D gene: -
CDR3 protein: CASSFQGRGDTQYF
CDR3 DNA: TGTGCCAGCAGCTTTCAGGGGCGCGGAGATACGCAGTATTTT

clone size: -
J gene: TRBJ2-1
V gene: TRBV20-1
D gene: -
CDR3 protein: CSARAPGSASYNEQFF
CDR3 DNA: TGCAGTGCTAGGGCCCCGGGAAGTGCATCCTACAATGAGCAGTTCTTC

clone size: -
J gene: TRBJ2-7
V gene: TRBV6-5
D gene: TRBD2
CDR3 protein: CASSPRTSSYEQYF
CDR3 DNA: TGTGCCAGCAGTCCCCGGACTAGCTCCTACGAGCAGTACTTC

clone size: -
J gene: TRBJ2-7
V gene: TRBV9
D gene: -
CDR3 protein: CASSVGRGTYEQYF
CDR3 DNA: TGTGCCAGCAGCGTAGGAAGGGGGACCTACGAGCAGTACTTC

clone size: many
J gene: TRBJ2-2
V gene: TRBV6-4
D gene: TRBD2
CDR3 protein: CASSSGDTGELFF
CDR3 DNA: TGTGCCAGCAGTAGCGGGGACACCGGGGAGCTGTTTTTT

clone size: -
J gene: TRBJ1-4
V gene: TRBV12-3/TRBV12-4
D gene: -
CDR3 protein: CASSLGAGVGEKLFF
CDR3 DNA: TGTGCCAGCAGTTTAGGGGCAGGGGTTGGAGAAAAACTGTTTTTT

clone size: -
J gene: TRBJ2-1
V gene: TRBV10-3
D gene: TRBD2
CDR3 protein: CAIGVGAGKGYNEQFF
CDR3 DNA: TGTGCCATCGGGGTCGGAGCGGGGAAGGGCTACAATGAGCAGTTCTTC

clone size: few
J gene: TRBJ2-6
V gene: TRBV28
D gene: -
CDR3 protein: CASTISGGLGANVLTF
CDR3 DNA: TGTGCCAGCACCATCAGTGGGGGGCTCGGGGCCAACGTCCTGACTTTC

clone size: -
J gene: TRBJ1-5
V gene: TRBV24-1
D gene: TRBD1
CDR3 protein: CATSDPNKDRANQPQHF
CDR3 DNA: TGTGCCACCAGTGACCCCAATAAGGACAGGGCAAATCAGCCCCAGCATTTT

clone size: -
J gene: TRBJ2-3
V gene: TRBV6-1
D gene: TRBD1
CDR3 protein: CASSEVTQTGVTDTQYF
CDR3 DNA: TGTGCCAGCAGTGAAGTCACTCAGACAGGGGTCACAGATACGCAGTATTTT

clone size: -
J gene: TRBJ2-2
V gene: TRBV10-3
D gene: TRBD2
CDR3 protein: CATQPGLAGETGELFF
CDR3 DNA: TGTGCCACTCAACCGGGACTAGCGGGAGAGACCGGGGAGCTGTTTTTT

clone size: -
J gene: TRBJ2-1
V gene: TRBV12-3/TRBV12-4
D gene: TRBD2
CDR3 protein: CASSSTSGNYEQFF
CDR3 DNA: TGTGCCAGCAGTTCGACTAGCGGGAACTATGAGCAGTTCTTC

clone size: few
J gene: TRBJ2-4
V gene: TRBV6-1
D gene: TRBD2
CDR3 protein: CASSERTAAGTAKNIQYF
CDR3 DNA: TGTGCCAGCAGTGAAAGGACTGCAGCGGGAACCGCCAAAAACATTCAGTACTTC

clone size: few
J gene: TRBJ1-2
V gene: TRBV2
D gene: TRBD1
CDR3 protein: CASKTGTGEYGYTF
CDR3 DNA: TGTGCCAGCAAAACCGGGACAGGGGAGTATGGCTACACCTTC

clone size: -
J gene: TRBJ2-6
V gene: TRBV14
D gene: -
CDR3 protein: CASSEITGYSGANVLTF
CDR3 DNA: TGTGCCAGCAGCGAGATTACAGGATACTCTGGGGCCAACGTCCTGACTTTC

clone size: -
J gene: TRBJ2-2
V gene: TRBV7-2
D gene: -
CDR3 protein: CASSLGGVSTGELFF
CDR3 DNA: TGTGCCAGCAGCCTGGGGGGTGTCTCCACCGGGGAGCTGTTTTTT

clone size: few
J gene: TRBJ2-2
V gene: TRBV15
D gene: -
CDR3 protein: CATSRRTGELFF
CDR3 DNA: TGTGCCACCAGCAGACGAACCGGGGAGCTGTTTTTT

clone size: many
J gene: TRBJ1-2
V gene: TRBV12-3/TRBV12-4
D gene: -
CDR3 protein: CASRMSGGAHGYTF
CDR3 DNA: TGTGCCAGCAGGATGAGCGGGGGGGCGCATGGCTACACCTTC

clone size: many
J gene: TRBJ1-5
V gene: TRBV4-3
D gene: -
CDR3 protein: CASSQAWGSNQPQHF
CDR3 DNA: TGCGCCAGCAGCCAAGCCTGGGGGAGCAATCAGCCCCAGCATTTT

clone size: few
J gene: TRBJ2-1
V gene: TRBV28
D gene: TRBD2
CDR3 protein: CASRTSGTGLARNEQFF
CDR3 DNA: TGTGCCAGCAGGACCTCGGGCACGGGACTAGCGAGAAATGAGCAGTTCTTC

clone size: -
J gene: TRBJ2-1
V gene: TRBV20-1
D gene: -
CDR3 protein: CSATGPQADEQFF
CDR3 DNA: TGCAGTGCTACGGGTCCCCAAGCTGATGAGCAGTTCTTC

clone size: -
J gene: TRBJ1-1
V gene: TRBV9
D gene: -
CDR3 protein: CASSAEGVATEAFF
CDR3 DNA: TGTGCCAGCAGCGCGGAGGGGGTGGCCACTGAAGCTTTCTTT

clone size: few
J gene: TRBJ2-7
V gene: TRBV29-1
D gene: -
CDR3 protein: CSVGGGFYEQYF
CDR3 DNA: TGCAGCGTTGGAGGGGGATTCTACGAGCAGTACTTC

clone size: -
J gene: TRBJ2-1
V gene: TRBV28
D gene: TRBD2
CDR3 protein: CASSRGLAGGSSYNEQFF
CDR3 DNA: TGTGCCAGCAGCCGTGGACTAGCGGGAGGGAGCTCCTACAATGAGCAGTTCTTC

clone size: -
J gene: TRBJ2-5
V gene: TRBV12-3/TRBV12-4
D gene: TRBD2
CDR3 protein: CASSPPGGVETQYF
CDR3 DNA: TGTGCCAGCAGCCCCCCTGGGGGGGTAGAGACCCAGTACTTC

clone size: -
J gene: TRBJ1-6
V gene: TRBV2
D gene: -
CDR3 protein: CASSDYTFLHF
CDR3 DNA: TGTGCCAGCAGTGATTATACGTTCCTCCACTTT

clone size: -
J gene: TRBJ1-6
V gene: TRBV10-3
D gene: TRBD1
CDR3 protein: CAISGQGNSPLHF
CDR3 DNA: TGTGCCATCAGTGGACAGGGGAATTCACCCCTCCACTTT

clone size: -
J gene: TRBJ2-1
V gene: TRBV2
D gene: -
CDR3 protein: CASSRRLVKDTYNEQFF
CDR3 DNA: TGTGCCAGCTCGCGACGGTTAGTGAAGGATACCTACAATGAGCAGTTCTTC

clone size: few
J gene: TRBJ2-3
V gene: TRBV27
D gene: -
CDR3 protein: CASMGNTDTQYF
CDR3 DNA: TGTGCCAGCATGGGAAACACAGATACGCAGTATTTT

clone size: few
J gene: TRBJ2-1
V gene: TRBV7-8
D gene: TRBD1
CDR3 protein: CASSSRQGAYNEQFF
CDR3 DNA: TGTGCCAGCAGCTCCAGACAGGGGGCCTACAATGAGCAGTTCTTC

clone size: -
J gene: TRBJ2-3
V gene: TRBV7-9
D gene: -
CDR3 protein: CASSLRGLADTQYF
CDR3 DNA: TGTGCCAGCAGCTTAAGGGGTCTAGCAGATACGCAGTATTTT

clone size: -
J gene: TRBJ2-3
V gene: TRBV12-3/TRBV12-4
D gene: -
CDR3 protein: CASSFSDTQYF
CDR3 DNA: TGTGCCAGCAGTTTTTCGGATACGCAGTATTTT